The source of this T cell receptor beta chain is a study of T cells in Graves' hyperthyroidism and ophthalmopathy. Overall study findings and caveats: Model-based prediction identified ophthalmopathy a median around seven months prior to its onset. Stable hyperthyroidism and ophthalmopathy were separated using 13 V-J signatures.

In regard to this clonotype: Its antigen is unknown.

There were TCR beta CDR3 regions amplified from RNA transcripts. First-round RT-PCR with HTBI primers amplified the TCR CDR3 region. TCRdb re-called the multiplex PCR reads with MiXCR, one entry per CDR3 protein. The sample includes around 690,000 distinct CDR3 sequences, 20% to 25% of them seen just once. V shed 5 bases and J shed 9 bases, with 14 bases lying between them. This CDR3 spans 13 amino acids. Germline lookup yields CDR1 SGHTA and CDR2 FQGTGA. Patients affected by ophthalmopathy presented a Clinical Activity Score of at least 3, a NOSPECS grade of at least 4, and disease duration below 3 months. Exclusions: uncontrolled infection, other autoimmune disease, pregnancy, lactation.

What was sequenced was blood. This sequence was found in a man aged 30 to 45 with Graves' ophthalmopathy. The rearrangement uses TRBV7-3 and TRBJ2-1; D is possibly TRBD1 (7 bases). The CDR3 DNA follows: TGTGCCAGCAGCCTCCCAGGGGGGCGTGAGCAGTTCTTC. Protein: CASSLPGGREQFF.